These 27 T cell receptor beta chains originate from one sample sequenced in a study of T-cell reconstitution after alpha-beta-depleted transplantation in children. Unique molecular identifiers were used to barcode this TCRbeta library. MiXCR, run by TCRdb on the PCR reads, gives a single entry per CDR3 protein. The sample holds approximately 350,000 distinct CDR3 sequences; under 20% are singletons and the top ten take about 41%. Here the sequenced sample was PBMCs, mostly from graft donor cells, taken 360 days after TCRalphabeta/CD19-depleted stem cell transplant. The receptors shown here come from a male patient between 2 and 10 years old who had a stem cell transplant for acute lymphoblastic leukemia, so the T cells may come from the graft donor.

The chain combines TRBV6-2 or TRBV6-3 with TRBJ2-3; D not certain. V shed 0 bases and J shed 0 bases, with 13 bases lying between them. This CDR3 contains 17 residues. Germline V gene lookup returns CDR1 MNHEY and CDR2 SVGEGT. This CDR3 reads CASSYSKRILSTDTQYF. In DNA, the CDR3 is TGTGCCAGCAGTTACTCGAAACGGATACTTAGCACAGATACGCAGTATTTT.

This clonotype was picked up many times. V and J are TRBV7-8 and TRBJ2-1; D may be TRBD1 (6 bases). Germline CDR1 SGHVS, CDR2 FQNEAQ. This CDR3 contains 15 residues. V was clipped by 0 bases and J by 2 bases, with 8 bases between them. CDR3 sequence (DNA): TGTGCCAGCAGCTTAGCACAGGGCACCTACAATGAGCAGTTCTTC. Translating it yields CASSLAQGTYNEQFF.

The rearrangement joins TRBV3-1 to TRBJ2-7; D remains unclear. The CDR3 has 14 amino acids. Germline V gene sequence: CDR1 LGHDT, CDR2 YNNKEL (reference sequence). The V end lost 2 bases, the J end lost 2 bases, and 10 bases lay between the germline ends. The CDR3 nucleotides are TGTGCCAGCAGCCAATTTGCGAGTCCCTACGAGCAGTACTTC. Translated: CASSQFASPYEQYF.

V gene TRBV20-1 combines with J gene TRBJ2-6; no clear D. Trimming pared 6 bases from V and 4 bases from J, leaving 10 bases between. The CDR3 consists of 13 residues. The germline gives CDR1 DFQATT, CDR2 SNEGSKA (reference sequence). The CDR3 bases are TGCAGTGCCGCAGGCTGGGGGGCCAACGTCCTGACTTTC. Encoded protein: CSAAGWGANVLTF.

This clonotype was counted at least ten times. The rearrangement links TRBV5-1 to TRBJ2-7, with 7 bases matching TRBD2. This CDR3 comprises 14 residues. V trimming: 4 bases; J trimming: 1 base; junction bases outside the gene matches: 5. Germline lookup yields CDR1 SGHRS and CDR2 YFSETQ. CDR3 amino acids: CASSLRDYSYEQYF. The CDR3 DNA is TGCGCCAGCAGCCTAAGGGACTATTCCTACGAGCAGTACTTC. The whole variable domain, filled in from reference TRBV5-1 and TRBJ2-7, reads KAGVTQTPRYLIKTRGQQVTLSCSPISGHRSVSWYQQTPGQGLQFLFEYFSETQRNKGNFPGRFSGRQFSNSRSEMNVSTLELGDSALYLCASSLRDYSYEQYFGPGTRLTVT.

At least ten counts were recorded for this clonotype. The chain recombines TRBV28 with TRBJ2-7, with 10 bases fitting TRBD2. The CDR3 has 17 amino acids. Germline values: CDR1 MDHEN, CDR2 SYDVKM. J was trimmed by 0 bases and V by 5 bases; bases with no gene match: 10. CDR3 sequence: CASSPLAGGTSSYEQYF. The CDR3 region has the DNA TGTGCCAGCAGTCCTTTAGCGGGAGGAACGAGCTCCTACGAGCAGTACTTC.

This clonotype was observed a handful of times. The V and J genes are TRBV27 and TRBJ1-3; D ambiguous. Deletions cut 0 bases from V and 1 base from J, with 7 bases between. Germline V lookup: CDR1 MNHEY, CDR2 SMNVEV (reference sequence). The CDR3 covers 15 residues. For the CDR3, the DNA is TGTGCCAGCAGTTTATCGGCAGGTTCTGGAAACACCATATATTTT. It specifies CASSLSAGSGNTIYF.

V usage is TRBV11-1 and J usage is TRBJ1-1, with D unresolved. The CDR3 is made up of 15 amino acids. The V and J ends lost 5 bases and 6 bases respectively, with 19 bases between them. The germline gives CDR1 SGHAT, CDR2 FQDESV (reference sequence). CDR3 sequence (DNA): TGTGCCAGCAGCGTCCGATACCCCGGTAACCCTGAAGCTTTCTTT. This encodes CASSVRYPGNPEAFF. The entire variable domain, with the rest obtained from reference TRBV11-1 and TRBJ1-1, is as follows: EAEVAQSPRYKITEKSQAVAFWCDPISGHATLYWYRQILGQGPELLVQFQDESVVDDSQLPKDRFSAERLKGVDSTLKIQPAELGDSAMYLCASSVRYPGNPEAFFGQGTRLTVV.

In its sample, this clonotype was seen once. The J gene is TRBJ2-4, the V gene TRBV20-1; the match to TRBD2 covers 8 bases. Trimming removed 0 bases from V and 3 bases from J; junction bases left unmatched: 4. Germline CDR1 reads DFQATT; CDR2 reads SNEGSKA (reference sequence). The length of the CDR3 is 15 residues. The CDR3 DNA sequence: TGCAGTGCTAGAGAGTCGGGGGGGGTCAAAAACATTCAGTACTTC. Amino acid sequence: CSARESGGVKNIQYF.

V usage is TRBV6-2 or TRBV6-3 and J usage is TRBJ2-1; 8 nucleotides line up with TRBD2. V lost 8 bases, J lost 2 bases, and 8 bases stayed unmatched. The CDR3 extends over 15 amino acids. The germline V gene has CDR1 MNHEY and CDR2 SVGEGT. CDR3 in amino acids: CASDPGGPPYNEQFF. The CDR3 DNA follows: TGTGCCAGCGACCCGGGAGGGCCACCCTACAATGAGCAGTTCTTC.

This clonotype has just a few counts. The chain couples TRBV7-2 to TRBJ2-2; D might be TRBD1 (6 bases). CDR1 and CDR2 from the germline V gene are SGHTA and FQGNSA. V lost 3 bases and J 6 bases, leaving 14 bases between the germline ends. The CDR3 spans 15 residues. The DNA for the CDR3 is TGTGCCAGCAGCTTCAGGGGCCCATTAGCCGGGGAGCTGTTTTTT. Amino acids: CASSFRGPLAGELFF. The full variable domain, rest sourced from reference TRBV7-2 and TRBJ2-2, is GAGVSQSPSNKVTEKGKDVELRCDPISGHTALYWYRQSLGQGLEFLIYFQGNSAPDKSGLPSDRFSAERTGGSVSTLTIQRTQQEDSAVYLCASSFRGPLAGELFFGEGSRLTVL.

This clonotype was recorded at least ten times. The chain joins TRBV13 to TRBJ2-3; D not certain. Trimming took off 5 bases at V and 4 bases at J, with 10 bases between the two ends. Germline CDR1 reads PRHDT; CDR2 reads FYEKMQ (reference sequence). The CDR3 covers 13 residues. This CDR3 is CASSPESADTQYF. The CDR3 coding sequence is TGTGCCAGCAGCCCGGAGAGCGCAGATACGCAGTATTTT.

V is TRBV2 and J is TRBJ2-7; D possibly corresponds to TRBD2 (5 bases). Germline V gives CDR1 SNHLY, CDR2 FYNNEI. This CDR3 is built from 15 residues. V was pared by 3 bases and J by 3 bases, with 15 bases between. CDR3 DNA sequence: TGTGCCAGCAGTGAGCGGGTTAGTGCCCTCTACGAGCAGTACTTC. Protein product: CASSERVSALYEQYF. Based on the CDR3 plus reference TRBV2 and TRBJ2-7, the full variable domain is EPEVTQTPSHQVTQMGQEVILRCVPISNHLYFYWYRQILGQKVEFLVSFYNNEISEKSEIFDDQFSVERPDGSNFTLKIRSTKLEDSAMYFCASSERVSALYEQYFGPGTRLTVT.

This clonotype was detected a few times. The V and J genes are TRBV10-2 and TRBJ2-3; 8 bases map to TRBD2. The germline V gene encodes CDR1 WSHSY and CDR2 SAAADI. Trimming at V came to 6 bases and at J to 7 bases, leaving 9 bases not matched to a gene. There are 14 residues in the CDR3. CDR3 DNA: TGCGCCAGCAGGAAAGCGGGAGAGCTAAATACGCAGTATTTT. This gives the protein CASRKAGELNTQYF.

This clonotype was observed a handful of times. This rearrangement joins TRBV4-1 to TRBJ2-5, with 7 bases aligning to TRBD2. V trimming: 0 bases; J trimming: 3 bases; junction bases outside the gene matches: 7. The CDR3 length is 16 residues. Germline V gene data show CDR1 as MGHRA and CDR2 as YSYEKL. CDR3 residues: CASSQEKAGWEETQYF. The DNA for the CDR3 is TGCGCCAGCAGCCAAGAAAAAGCGGGATGGGAAGAGACCCAGTACTTC.

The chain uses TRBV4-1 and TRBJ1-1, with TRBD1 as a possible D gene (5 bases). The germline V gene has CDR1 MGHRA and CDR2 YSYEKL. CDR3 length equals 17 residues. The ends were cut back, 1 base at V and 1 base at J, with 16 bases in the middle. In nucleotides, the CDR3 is TGCGCCAGCAGCCAAGGGGACGCGAGGGCTTCGAACACTGAAGCTTTCTTT. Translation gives CASSQGDARASNTEAFF.

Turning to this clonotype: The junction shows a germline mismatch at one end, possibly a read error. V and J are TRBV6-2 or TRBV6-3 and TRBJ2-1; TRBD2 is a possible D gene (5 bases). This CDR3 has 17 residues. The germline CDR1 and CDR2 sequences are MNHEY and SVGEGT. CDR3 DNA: TGTGCCAGCAGTTACTCAATGGGTAGGACTTTATACAATGAGGAGTTCTTC. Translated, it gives CASSYSMGRTLYNEEFF.

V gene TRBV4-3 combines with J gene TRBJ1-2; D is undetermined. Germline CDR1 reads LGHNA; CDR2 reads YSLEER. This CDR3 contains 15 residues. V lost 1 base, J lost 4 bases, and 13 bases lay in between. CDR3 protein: CASSQGVGISYGYTF. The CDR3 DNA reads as TGCGCCAGCAGCCAAGGGGTCGGCATCTCCTATGGCTACACCTTC.

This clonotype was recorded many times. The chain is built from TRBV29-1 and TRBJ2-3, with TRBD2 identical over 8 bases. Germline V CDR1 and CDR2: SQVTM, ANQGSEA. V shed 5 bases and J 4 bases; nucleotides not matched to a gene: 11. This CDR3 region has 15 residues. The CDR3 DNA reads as TGCAGCGTTCGAGCGGGAGCTGTCAGAGCAGATACGCAGTATTTT. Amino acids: CSVRAGAVRADTQYF.

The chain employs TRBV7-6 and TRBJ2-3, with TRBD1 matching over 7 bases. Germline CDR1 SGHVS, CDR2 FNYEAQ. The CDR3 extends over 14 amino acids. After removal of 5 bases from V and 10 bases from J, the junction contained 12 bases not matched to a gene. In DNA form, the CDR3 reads TGTGCCAGCAGCCAAGAGGCGGGTCAGGGGGCGCAGTATTTT. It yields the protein CASSQEAGQGAQYF.

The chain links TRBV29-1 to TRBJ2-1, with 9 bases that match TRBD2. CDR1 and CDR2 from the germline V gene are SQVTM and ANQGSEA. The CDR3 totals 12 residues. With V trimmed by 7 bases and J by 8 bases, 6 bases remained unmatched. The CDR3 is CSARTSVHEQFF. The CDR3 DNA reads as TGCAGCGCGCGGACTAGCGTGCATGAGCAGTTCTTC.

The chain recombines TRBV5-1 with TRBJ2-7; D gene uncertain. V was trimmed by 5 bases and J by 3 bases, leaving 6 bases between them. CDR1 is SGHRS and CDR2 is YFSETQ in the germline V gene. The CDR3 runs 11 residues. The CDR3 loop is CASRKNYEQYF. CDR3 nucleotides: TGCGCCAGCAGAAAGAACTACGAGCAGTACTTC.

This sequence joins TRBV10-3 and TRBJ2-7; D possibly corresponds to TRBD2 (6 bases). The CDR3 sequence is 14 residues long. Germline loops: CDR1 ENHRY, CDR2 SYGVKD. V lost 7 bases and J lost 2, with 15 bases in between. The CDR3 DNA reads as TGTGCCATCATGGACGGGACTGCCCCCTACGAGCAGTACTTC. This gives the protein CAIMDGTAPYEQYF.

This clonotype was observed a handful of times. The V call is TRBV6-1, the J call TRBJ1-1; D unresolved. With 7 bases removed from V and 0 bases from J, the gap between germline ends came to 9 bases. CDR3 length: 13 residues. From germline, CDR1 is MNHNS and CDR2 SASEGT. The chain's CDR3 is CASTLLMNTEAFF. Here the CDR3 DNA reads TGTGCCAGCACCCTCCTCATGAACACTGAAGCTTTCTTT.

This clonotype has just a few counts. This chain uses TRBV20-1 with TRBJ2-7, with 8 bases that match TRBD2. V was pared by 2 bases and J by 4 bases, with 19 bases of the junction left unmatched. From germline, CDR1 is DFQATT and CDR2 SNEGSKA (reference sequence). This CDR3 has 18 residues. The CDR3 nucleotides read TGCAGTGCTAGAAGGCCCGTCGGGGGGGTAGGCAATTTTTACGAGCAGTACTTC. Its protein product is CSARRPVGGVGNFYEQYF.

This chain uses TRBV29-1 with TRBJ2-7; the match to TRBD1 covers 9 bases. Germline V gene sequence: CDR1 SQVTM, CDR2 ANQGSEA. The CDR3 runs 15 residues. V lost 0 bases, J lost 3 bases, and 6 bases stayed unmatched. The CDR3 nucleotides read TGCAGCGTTGAAGAAAGGGGGACAGGGTTCTACGAGCAGTACTTC. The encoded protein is CSVEERGTGFYEQYF.

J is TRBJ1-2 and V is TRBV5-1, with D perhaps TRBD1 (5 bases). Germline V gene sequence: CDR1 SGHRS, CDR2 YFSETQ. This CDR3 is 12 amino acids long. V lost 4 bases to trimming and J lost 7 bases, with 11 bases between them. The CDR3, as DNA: TGCGCCAGCAGCCCCGAGGGGTTTGGCTACACCTTC. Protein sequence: CASSPEGFGYTF.